This T cell receptor (beta chain) was found in a study of low-dose radiotherapy and immunotherapy resistance in tumors. The overall study: Patients took oral aspirin 300 mg daily for four cycles from cycle 1 day 1.

TRAV and TRBV primers primed cDNA for both TCRalpha and TCRbeta. Over roughly 18 PCR cycles, TCRs were amplified from a constant-region primer and V-primer adapter. A single record per CDR3 protein comes from TCRdb applying MiXCR to the reads. Here the sample spans about 91,000 distinct CDR3 sequences, 20% to 25% being singletons. This sample's time point: after trial treatment. Specified treatment: LDRT plus nivolumab, ipilimumab, low-dose cyclophosphamide and aspirin (RACIN trial). In its sample, this clonotype was seen many times. The input for sequencing was PBMCs, taken after low-dose radiotherapy plus immunotherapy. The sequence was collected from a female donor with ovarian cancer.

The CDR3 protein is CAISESQGGGNQPQHF. The CDR3, as DNA: TGTGCCATCAGTGAGTCGCAGGGAGGGGGTAATCAGCCCCAGCATTTT. The rearrangement links TRBV10-3 to TRBJ1-5, with TRBD1 as a possible D gene (6 bases). V lost 0 bases and J lost 4, with 13 bases in between. This CDR3 comprises 16 residues. CDR1 is ENHRY, CDR2 SYGVKD, per germline.